A single sample gave rise to the 21 T cell receptor beta chains below, sequenced in a study of blood T cell repertoires in COVID-19. Sequencing used immunoSEQ multiplex PCR; TCRdb keeps in-frame clones, though not all of them. The table shows over 200,000 clones, with about nine tenths occurring only once. Sequencing used peripheral blood. These receptors all come from a man under 40 with COVID-19, enrolled during active disease.

The gene calls are TRBV7-2 and TRBJ1-1; 12 positions match TRBD1. Looked up from germline, CDR1 is SGHTA and CDR2 is FQGNSA. The V and J ends lost 5 bases and 8 bases, in that order; junction bases with no gene match: 9. The CDR3 runs 15 residues. The CDR3, as DNA: TGTGCCAGCAGCCCACGGGACAGGGGGCCCCGAGAAGCTTTCTTT. It codes for CASSPRDRGPREAFF.

The chain is built from TRBV19 and TRBJ2-1, with TRBD2 matching 9 bases. Trimming at V came to 7 bases and at J to 1 base, leaving 5 bases not matched to a gene. This CDR3 has 15 amino acids. Germline assignment: CDR1 LNHDA and CDR2 SQIVND (reference sequence). CDR3 region: CASTLAGESYNEQFF. The DNA of the CDR3 is TGTGCCAGTACCTTAGCGGGGGAGTCCTACAATGAGCAGTTCTTC.

The rearrangement uses TRBV15 and TRBJ1-3, with D possibly TRBD1 on 5 matching bases. Germline-derived CDR1 and CDR2 are LNHNV and YYDKDF (reference sequence). This CDR3 is 15 amino acids long. V was pared by 1 base and J by 4 bases, with 11 bases between. CDR3: CATSRAQEPGNTIYF. The CDR3, as DNA: TGTGCCACCAGCAGAGCACAGGAGCCCGGAAACACCATATATTTT.

The V and J genes are TRBV7-2 and TRBJ2-3, with 12 bases that match TRBD2. CDR1 is SGHTA and CDR2 is FQGNSA in the germline V gene. With 2 bases clipped from V and 5 bases from J, the junction kept 8 bases outside the gene matches. The CDR3 runs 17 residues. The CDR3, as DNA: TGTGCCAGCAGCTTAACCCGGACTAGCGGGAAGGGAGATACGCAGTATTTT. Its translation: CASSLTRTSGKGDTQYF.

V is TRBV19 and J is TRBJ2-7, with 9 bases fitting TRBD2. Per germline, CDR1 LNHDA and CDR2 SQIVND (reference sequence). V gave up 7 bases and J gave up 4 bases; unmatched junction bases: 5. The CDR3 extends over 13 amino acids. CDR3: CASTSGVSYEQYF. The CDR3 DNA reads as TGTGCCAGTACTAGCGGGGTGAGTTACGAGCAGTACTTC.

As concerns this clone: At the DNA level, this CDR3 is encoded by other sequences in the same sample as well. The chain uses TRBV7-2 and TRBJ2-7; tentative D call: TRBD2 (6 bases). The V gene's germline CDR1 is SGHTA and CDR2 FQGNSA. The V gene lost 1 base and the J gene lost 0 bases, with 7 bases spanning the gap. The CDR3 covers 14 residues. In DNA form, the CDR3 reads TGTGCCAGCAGCTTAGTCGGGAGCTCCTACGAGCAGTACTTC. Translation gives CASSLVGSSYEQYF. The full variable domain, with the rest looked up from reference TRBV7-2 and TRBJ2-7, is GAGVSQSPSNKVTEKGKDVELRCDPISGHTALYWYRQSLGQGLEFLIYFQGNSAPDKSGLPSDRFSAERTGGSVSTLTIQRTQQEDSAVYLCASSLVGSSYEQYFGPGTRLTVT.

The chain has TRBV29-1 and TRBJ2-1; 9 bases line up with TRBD2. The germline gives CDR1 SQVTM, CDR2 ANQGSEA. The CDR3 loop spans 18 amino acids. The trim removed 3 bases at V and 0 bases at J, leaving 12 bases unmatched. CDR3 in amino acids: CSVDDPAGGQSSYNEQFF. CDR3 nucleotide sequence: TGCAGCGTTGATGATCCAGCGGGGGGACAGAGCTCCTACAATGAGCAGTTCTTC.

The chain combines TRBV6-1 with TRBJ2-1, with 9 bases matching TRBD1. The CDR3 extends over 15 amino acids. The V gene's germline CDR1 is MNHNS and CDR2 SASEGT. The junction had 6 bases not matched to a gene; V was cut back by 3 bases and J by 6 bases. The CDR3 loop reads CASSDTGTGSNEQFF. CDR3 coding DNA: TGTGCCAGCAGTGACACCGGGACAGGGAGCAATGAGCAGTTCTTC.

This rearrangement joins TRBV5-6 to TRBJ1-2; no clear D. V lost 1 base to trimming and J lost 3 bases, with 13 bases between them. The CDR3 length is 15 residues. Germline V lookup: CDR1 SGHDT, CDR2 YYEEEE. CDR3 sequence reads: CASSLSGRRDYGYTF. The CDR3 nucleotides read TGTGCCAGCAGCTTGTCGGGGAGACGAGACTATGGCTACACCTTC.

This chain links TRBV5-8 with TRBJ2-1; TRBD1 matches 10 bases. Germline trimming cut 3 bases from V and 5 bases from J; bases unmatched to any gene: 5. The CDR3 has 15 residues. From germline, CDR1 is SGHTS and CDR2 YDEGEE. The CDR3 is CASSSGTGVDNEQFF. The CDR3, as DNA: TGTGCCAGCAGCTCCGGGACAGGGGTTGACAATGAGCAGTTCTTC.

This chain links TRBV11-2 with TRBJ1-1; the D gene is possibly TRBD1 (6 bases). The CDR3 totals 14 residues. CDR1 and CDR2 from the germline V gene are SGHAT and FQNNGV. V gave up 9 bases and J gave up 1 base, with 15 bases separating them. CDR3 protein: CASTLWDTNTEAFF. In DNA, the CDR3 is TGTGCCAGTACCCTGTGGGACACGAACACTGAAGCTTTCTTT.

Details on this clone: The junction shows a germline mismatch at one end, possibly a read error. The chain recombines TRBV6-1 with TRBJ1-1; unclear D gene. The CDR3 covers 13 residues. CDR1 and CDR2 (germline): MNHNS, SASEGT. The chain's CDR3 is CAISDSGNTEAFF. In DNA, the CDR3 is TGTGCCATCAGTGATTCAGGGAACACTGAAGCTTTCTTT.

The chain employs TRBV24-1 and TRBJ2-2; TRBD1 agrees at 9 bases. The V segment lost 3 bases and the J segment 5 bases; nucleotides outside the gene matches: 6. The germline CDR1 and CDR2 sequences are KGHDR and SFDVKD. CDR3 length: 16 residues. This CDR3 reads CATSDQDRGGTGELFF. CDR3 bases: TGTGCCACCAGTGATCAGGACAGGGGAGGGACCGGGGAGCTGTTTTTT.

The rearrangement joins TRBV5-4 to TRBJ2-1; 11 nucleotides line up with TRBD1. The J segment lost 9 bases and the V segment lost 6 bases, leaving 11 bases of the junction unmatched. The CDR3 consists of 15 residues. In germline, CDR1 is SGHNT, CDR2 YYREEE (reference sequence). DNA for the CDR3: TGTGCCAGCACTATCGGACAGGGGGCGTTCACTGAGCAGTTCTTC. It translates to CASTIGQGAFTEQFF.

V usage is TRBV6-1 and J usage is TRBJ1-5; 8 nucleotides agree with TRBD1. Germline assignment: CDR1 MNHNS and CDR2 SASEGT. The CDR3 has 16 residues. V shed 3 bases and J 3 bases; nucleotides not matched to a gene: 7. The CDR3 DNA is TGTGCCAGCAGTGATGCTACAGGGGGAATCAATCAGCCCCAGCATTTT. This sequence encodes CASSDATGGINQPQHF.

About this clone: Other nucleotide sequences from this sample produce the same CDR3. V and J are TRBV19 and TRBJ1-1; perhaps TRBD1 as D (5 bases). The CDR3 is 14 amino acids. Germline V gives CDR1 LNHDA, CDR2 SQIVND (reference sequence). Trimming removed 2 bases from V and 2 bases from J, with 9 bases in between. The CDR3 DNA reads TGTGCCAGTAGTATACAGGGAGGTAACACTGAAGCTTTCTTT. This sequence encodes CASSIQGGNTEAFF.

The rearrangement joins TRBV7-3 to TRBJ2-3; no clear D. The CDR3 is 14 residues long. The germline gives CDR1 SGHTA, CDR2 FQGTGA. V lost 3 bases to trimming and J lost 6 bases, with 13 bases between them. The CDR3 coding sequence is TGTGCCAGCAGCTTGAGTCCGGTCCGGGATACGCAGTATTTT. Amino acid sequence: CASSLSPVRDTQYF.

V gene TRBV7-2 combines with J gene TRBJ2-7; no clear D gene. Germline V gene data show CDR1 as SGHTA and CDR2 as FQGNSA. V lost 1 base to trimming and J lost 2 bases, with 9 bases between them. CDR3 length: 14 amino acids. The CDR3 DNA is TGTGCCAGCAGCTTAGGTCCAGGTCCCTACGAGCAGTACTTC. Protein sequence: CASSLGPGPYEQYF.

Points on this clone: Other nucleotide sequences in the sample specify the same CDR3. The chain uses TRBV4-2 and TRBJ1-2; 7 nucleotides line up with TRBD1. J gave up 4 bases and V 3 bases, and 2 bases lay outside the gene matches. The CDR3 contains 13 residues. The germline CDR1 and CDR2 sequences are LGHNA and YNFKEQ. The DNA of the CDR3 is TGTGCCAGCAGCCAGACAGGGCCCTATGGCTACACCTTC. It encodes CASSQTGPYGYTF.

The rearrangement links TRBV27 to TRBJ2-1; 7 bases line up with TRBD1. Germline lookup yields CDR1 MNHEY and CDR2 SMNVEV (reference sequence). V lost 2 bases, J lost 6 bases, and 4 bases stayed unmatched. The CDR3 is 14 amino acids. CDR3 loop: CASSLVGGGNEQFF. CDR3 nucleotide sequence: TGTGCCAGCAGTTTAGTAGGGGGCGGCAATGAGCAGTTCTTC.

This clone has a single count. The chain combines TRBV6-5 with TRBJ1-3; no firm D call. The CDR3 spans 16 residues. With 0 bases removed from V and 3 bases from J, the gap between germline ends came to 12 bases. The germline V gene has CDR1 MNHEY and CDR2 SVGAGI. The CDR3 DNA is TGTGCCAGCAGTTACTCACCCGCCGGGTTTGGAAACACCATATATTTT. Protein product: CASSYSPAGFGNTIYF.